This TCR beta chain originates from a study of CD8 T cells in ankylosing spondylitis. Whole-study results and caveats: In peripheral blood, disease-linked CD8+ clones occurred at relatively low frequencies. Some of these motif variants have turned up before, in reports on reactive arthritis synovial fluid and blood. Ankylosing spondylitis blood appeared to carry a characteristic TCR beta motif of roughly eight highly homologous variants.

TCRdb re-called the 5' RACE reads with MiXCR, one entry per CDR3 protein. The table lists approximately 180,000 distinct CDR3 sequences, 15% to 20% of them singletons. This clonotype was found many times. Its antigen remains unidentified. V trimming: 3 bases; J trimming: 3 bases; junction bases outside the gene matches: 2. Germline V gene data show CDR1 as SGDLS and CDR2 as YYNGEE. The CDR3 runs to 16 residues. The material sequenced was blood, either unsorted or a sorted T cell fraction (not recorded which). The receptor comes from a male donor between 10 and 30 years old with ankylosing spondylitis or in good health (not recorded which). V and J are TRBV9 and TRBJ2-2, with 13 bases identical to TRBD2. The CDR3 spells CASSAGLAGHTGELFF. CDR3 nucleotides: TGTGCCAGCAGCGCGGGACTAGCGGGACACACCGGGGAGCTGTTTTTT.